This T cell receptor beta chain stems from a study of T cells in women clearing cervical HPV infection. About the research overall: Control women cleared a single incident HPV16 infection within 12 months. Case blood was drawn a median about 23 weeks after lesion detection.

immunoSEQ multiplex PCR used an average of roughly 1,300 ng genomic DNA. Some clones are missing from TCRdb's copy, which holds only in-frame ones; the method was immunoSEQ multiplex PCR. This sample's table has around 33,000 clones. From germline, CDR1 is MNHEY and CDR2 SVGEGT. CDR3 size: 11 residues. All participants had a single incident cervical HPV16 infection, and prevalent HPV16 infections were excluded. For this clone: The sequenced fragment ends 3 residues before the CDR3 boundary, so the rest is inferred from the germline J gene.

The sample comprised blood buffy coat. The receptor's source is a woman between 18 and 70 years old with a cervical HPV16 infection that either progressed to CIN3+ or cleared (not recorded which). The chain uses TRBV6-2 or TRBV6-3 and TRBJ2-3; maybe TRBD1 (5 bases). This CDR3 is CASSQAQAQYF. CDR3 DNA, as far as it was read: TGTGCCAGCAGTCAAGCACAGGCG.